A selection of T cell receptor beta chains follows, all from one sample in a study of shared clonotypes between healthy human individuals. Data came from immunoSEQ multiplex PCR; TCRdb stores just in-frame clones and leaves some out. The data contain a few million clones, 90% to 97% of them singletons. The sequencing input was naive CD4+ T cells sorted from blood. The receptors derive from a man in his late teens or twenties in good health. The CDR3 runs from the conserved cysteine through the conserved F or W. The order of the fields is clone size, J gene, CDR3 length, V gene, CDR3 protein. Only some rows state a clone size, as once, few, many or a class for expanded clones.

abundance: -; j_gene: TRBJ2-7; len: 17; v_gene: TRBV30; CDR3aa: CAWRSGTGGFGSYEQYF
abundance: -; j_gene: TRBJ2-2; len: 15; v_gene: TRBV5-4; CDR3aa: CATGAGVLNTGELFF
abundance: -; j_gene: TRBJ2-1; len: 15; v_gene: TRBV7-7; CDR3aa: CASRSGRCNYNEQFF
abundance: -; j_gene: TRBJ2-7; len: 16; v_gene: TRBV19; CDR3aa: CASSIQPVDRASEQYF
abundance: -; j_gene: TRBJ1-6; len: 15; v_gene: TRBV2; CDR3aa: CASSSQVYYNSPLHF
abundance: -; j_gene: TRBJ1-2; len: 16; v_gene: TRBV18; CDR3aa: CASSPGQDRLNYGYTF
abundance: -; j_gene: TRBJ2-3; len: 15; v_gene: TRBV5-1; CDR3aa: CASSPWDIPTDTQYF
abundance: -; j_gene: TRBJ2-7; len: 12; v_gene: TRBV5-4; CDR3aa: CASTSEDNEQYF
abundance: -; j_gene: TRBJ2-4; len: 14; v_gene: TRBV6-6; CDR3aa: CASSSTGIKNIQYF
abundance: once; j_gene: TRBJ2-5; len: 16; v_gene: TRBV4-1; CDR3aa: CASSQGPDRAWETQYF
abundance: -; j_gene: TRBJ2-5; len: 12; v_gene: TRBV29-1; CDR3aa: CSGATGSETQYF
abundance: -; j_gene: TRBJ1-6; len: 12; v_gene: TRBV6-5; CDR3aa: CASSYRASPLHF
abundance: -; j_gene: TRBJ2-1; len: 17; v_gene: TRBV11-2; CDR3aa: CASSLRPRGKSYNEQFF
abundance: -; j_gene: TRBJ1-1; len: 14; v_gene: TRBV6-1; CDR3aa: CASRPAEGNTEAFF
abundance: -; j_gene: TRBJ1-5; len: 15; v_gene: TRBV28; CDR3aa: CASTPGTGGSQPQHF
abundance: -; j_gene: TRBJ2-7; len: 14; v_gene: TRBV18; CDR3aa: CASSPPGLASEQYF
abundance: -; j_gene: TRBJ2-4; len: 17; v_gene: TRBV4-1; CDR3aa: CASSQEPPGGVKNIQYF
abundance: -; j_gene: TRBJ2-5; len: 13; v_gene: TRBV13; CDR3aa: CASSFQLAETQYF
abundance: -; j_gene: TRBJ1-6; len: 13; v_gene: TRBV30; CDR3aa: CAWSVNYNSPLHF
abundance: -; j_gene: TRBJ1-6; len: 13; v_gene: TRBV27; CDR3aa: CASRGLRVSPLHF
abundance: once; j_gene: TRBJ1-2; len: 16; v_gene: TRBV4-1; CDR3aa: CASSLRAAGAFYGYTF
abundance: -; j_gene: TRBJ1-1; len: 12; v_gene: TRBV30; CDR3aa: CAWIRQRTEAFF
abundance: -; j_gene: TRBJ2-5; len: 13; v_gene: TRBV10-3; CDR3aa: CATSQRGQETQYF
abundance: -; j_gene: TRBJ2-2; len: 16; v_gene: TRBV11-2; CDR3aa: CASSLWGTANTGELFF
abundance: -; j_gene: TRBJ2-2; len: 16; v_gene: TRBV7-2; CDR3aa: CASSRNGAGNTGELFF
abundance: -; j_gene: TRBJ2-7; len: 12; v_gene: TRBV11-2; CDR3aa: CASSFVGYEQYF
abundance: -; j_gene: TRBJ1-6; len: 14; v_gene: TRBV19; CDR3aa: CASSIVTDGSPLHF
abundance: -; j_gene: TRBJ1-1; len: 15; v_gene: TRBV10-3; CDR3aa: CAISESGGSNTEAFF
abundance: -; j_gene: TRBJ2-3; len: 13; v_gene: TRBV6-5; CDR3aa: CASTKPGTDTQYF
abundance: -; j_gene: TRBJ2-2; len: 13; v_gene: TRBV6-1; CDR3aa: CASSDFRAGELFF
abundance: -; j_gene: TRBJ2-7; len: 19; v_gene: TRBV7-9; CDR3aa: CASSLAREREGRFVYEQYF
abundance: -; j_gene: TRBJ2-2; len: 15; v_gene: TRBV7-9; CDR3aa: CASSLVWENTGELFF
abundance: -; j_gene: TRBJ2-3; len: 16; v_gene: TRBV5-6; CDR3aa: CASSVRVGGSTDTQYF
abundance: -; j_gene: TRBJ1-5; len: 13; v_gene: TRBV6-6; CDR3aa: CASSYSPNQPQHF
abundance: -; j_gene: TRBJ2-2; len: 16; v_gene: TRBV9; CDR3aa: CASSVLAGSATGELFF
abundance: -; j_gene: TRBJ2-2; len: 17; v_gene: TRBV10-1; CDR3aa: CASSTLSGQLNTGELFF
abundance: -; j_gene: TRBJ1-4; len: 14; v_gene: TRBV28; CDR3aa: CASSSGTGAEELFF
abundance: -; j_gene: TRBJ2-2; len: 14; v_gene: TRBV6-5; CDR3aa: CASSVAPNTGELFF
abundance: -; j_gene: TRBJ2-3; len: 12; v_gene: TRBV6-6; CDR3aa: CASSYRVDTQYF
abundance: -; j_gene: TRBJ2-7; len: 16; v_gene: TRBV7-2; CDR3aa: CASSPGLAGVFYEQYF
abundance: -; j_gene: TRBJ2-1; len: 15; v_gene: TRBV14; CDR3aa: CASSSGLHPYNEQFF
abundance: -; j_gene: TRBJ2-7; len: 13; v_gene: TRBV5-1; CDR3aa: CASSLQWGDEQYF
abundance: -; j_gene: TRBJ2-1; len: 19; v_gene: TRBV28; CDR3aa: CASSFEGQGAQGVYNEQFF
abundance: -; j_gene: TRBJ1-3; len: 15; v_gene: TRBV11-2; CDR3aa: CASSSWTASGNTIYF
abundance: -; j_gene: TRBJ1-1; len: 13; v_gene: TRBV5-1; CDR3aa: CASSLEAYTEAFF
abundance: -; j_gene: TRBJ2-7; len: 16; v_gene: TRBV7-6; CDR3aa: CASSLNPGTGGAEQYF